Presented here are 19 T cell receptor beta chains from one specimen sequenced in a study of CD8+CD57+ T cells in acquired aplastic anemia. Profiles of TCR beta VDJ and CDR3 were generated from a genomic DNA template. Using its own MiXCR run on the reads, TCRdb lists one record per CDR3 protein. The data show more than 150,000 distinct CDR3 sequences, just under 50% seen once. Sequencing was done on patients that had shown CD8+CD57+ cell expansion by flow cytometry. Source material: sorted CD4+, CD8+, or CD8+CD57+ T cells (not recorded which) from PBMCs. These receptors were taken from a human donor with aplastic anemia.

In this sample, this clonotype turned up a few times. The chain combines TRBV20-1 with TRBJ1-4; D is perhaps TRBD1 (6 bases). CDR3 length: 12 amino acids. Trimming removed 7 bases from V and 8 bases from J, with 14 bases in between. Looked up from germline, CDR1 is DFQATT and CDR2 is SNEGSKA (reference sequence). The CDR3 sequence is CSGGGLEEKLFF. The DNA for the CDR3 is TGCAGTGGTGGGGGGCTTGAAGAAAAACTGTTTTTT.

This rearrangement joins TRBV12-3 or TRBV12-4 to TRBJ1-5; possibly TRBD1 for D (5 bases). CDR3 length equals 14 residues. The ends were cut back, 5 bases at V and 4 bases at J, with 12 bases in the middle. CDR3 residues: CASSGASANQPQHF. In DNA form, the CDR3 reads TGTGCCAGCAGTGGGGCTTCGGCGAATCAGCCCCAGCATTTT.

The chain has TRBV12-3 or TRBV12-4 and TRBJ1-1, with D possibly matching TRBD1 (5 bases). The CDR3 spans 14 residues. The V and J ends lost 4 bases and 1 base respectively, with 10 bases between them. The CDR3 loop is CASSYRDPNTEAFF. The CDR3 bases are TGTGCCAGCAGTTACCGGGACCCGAACACTGAAGCTTTCTTT.

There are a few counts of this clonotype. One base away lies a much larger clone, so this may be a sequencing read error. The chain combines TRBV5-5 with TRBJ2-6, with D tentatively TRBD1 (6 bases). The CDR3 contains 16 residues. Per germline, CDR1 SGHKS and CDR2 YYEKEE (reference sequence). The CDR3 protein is CVSSLDRRSGANVLTF. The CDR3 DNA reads TGTGTCAGCAGCTTGGACAGAAGATCTGGGGCCAACGTCCTGACTTTC.

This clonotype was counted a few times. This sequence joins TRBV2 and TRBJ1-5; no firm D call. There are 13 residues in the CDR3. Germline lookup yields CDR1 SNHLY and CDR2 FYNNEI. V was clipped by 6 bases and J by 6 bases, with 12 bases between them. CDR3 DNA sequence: TGTGCCAGCAGCCCGACGGGGTCTCAGCCCCAGCATTTT. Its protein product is CASSPTGSQPQHF.

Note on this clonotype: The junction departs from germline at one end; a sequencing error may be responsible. The CDR3 protein is CASSEGAPGNTIYF. As DNA, the CDR3 is TGTGCCAGCAGTGAGGGGGCTCCCGGAAACACCATATATTTT. The chain carries TRBV10-3 and TRBJ1-3; 7 bases fit TRBD1. The CDR3 covers 14 residues. Germline V lookup: CDR1 ENHRY, CDR2 SYGVKD.

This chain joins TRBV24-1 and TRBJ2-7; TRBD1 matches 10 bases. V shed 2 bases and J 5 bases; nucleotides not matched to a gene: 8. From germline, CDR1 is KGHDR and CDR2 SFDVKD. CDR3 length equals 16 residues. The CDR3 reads CATSDWAGQGSDEQYF. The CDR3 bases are TGTGCCACCAGTGATTGGGCGGGACAGGGGTCGGACGAGCAGTACTTC.

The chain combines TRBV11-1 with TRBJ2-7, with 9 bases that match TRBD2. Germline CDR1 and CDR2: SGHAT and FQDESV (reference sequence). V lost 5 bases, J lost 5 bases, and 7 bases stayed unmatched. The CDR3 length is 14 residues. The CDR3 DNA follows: TGTGCCAGCAGCCCCGGGACTAGCTTCAACGAGCAGTACTTC. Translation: CASSPGTSFNEQYF.

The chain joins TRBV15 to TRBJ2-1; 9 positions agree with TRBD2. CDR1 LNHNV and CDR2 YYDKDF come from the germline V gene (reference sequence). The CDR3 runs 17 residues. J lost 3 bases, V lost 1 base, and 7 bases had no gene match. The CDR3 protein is CATSRAAAGGHYNEQFF. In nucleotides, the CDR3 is TGTGCCACCAGCAGAGCGGCGGCGGGGGGGCACTACAATGAGCAGTTCTTC.

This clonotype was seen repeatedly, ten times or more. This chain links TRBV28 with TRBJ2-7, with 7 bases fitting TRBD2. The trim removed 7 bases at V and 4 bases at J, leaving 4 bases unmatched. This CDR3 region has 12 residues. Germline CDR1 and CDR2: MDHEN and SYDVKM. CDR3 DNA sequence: TGTGCCAGCACCACCGGGGGGTACGAGCAGTACTTC. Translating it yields CASTTGGYEQYF.

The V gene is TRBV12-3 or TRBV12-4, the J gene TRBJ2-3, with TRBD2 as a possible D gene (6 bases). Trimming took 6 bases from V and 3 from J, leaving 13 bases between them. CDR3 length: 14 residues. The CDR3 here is CASRRGSGTDTQYF. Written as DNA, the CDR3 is TGTGCCAGCAGGCGGGGATCTGGAACAGATACGCAGTATTTT.

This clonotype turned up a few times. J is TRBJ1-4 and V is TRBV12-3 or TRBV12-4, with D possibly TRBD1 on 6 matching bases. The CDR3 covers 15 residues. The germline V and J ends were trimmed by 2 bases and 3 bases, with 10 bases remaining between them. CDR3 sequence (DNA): TGTGCCAGCAGTTTATCCAGGGGCTCTAATGAAAAACTGTTTTTT. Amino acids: CASSLSRGSNEKLFF.

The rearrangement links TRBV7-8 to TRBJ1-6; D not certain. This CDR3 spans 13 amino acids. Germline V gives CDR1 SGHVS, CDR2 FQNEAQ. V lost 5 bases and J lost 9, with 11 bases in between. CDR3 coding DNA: TGTGCCAGCAGCCAGAAGGACGTTTCACCCCTCCACTTT. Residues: CASSQKDVSPLHF.

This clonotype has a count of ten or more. The CDR3 bases are TGTGCCAGCAGCCTCTCCGGGACAGGGAATGATGAGCAGTTCTTC. Translation: CASSLSGTGNDEQFF. The chain is built from TRBV7-3 and TRBJ2-1, with TRBD1 matching over 9 bases. This CDR3 contains 15 residues. The V and J ends lost 5 bases and 8 bases, in that order; junction bases with no gene match: 10. Germline V gives CDR1 SGHTA, CDR2 FQGTGA.

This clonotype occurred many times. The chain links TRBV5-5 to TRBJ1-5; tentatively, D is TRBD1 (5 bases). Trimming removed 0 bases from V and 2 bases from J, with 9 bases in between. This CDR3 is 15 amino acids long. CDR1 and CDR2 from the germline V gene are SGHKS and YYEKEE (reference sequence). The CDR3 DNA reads TGTGCCAGCAGCTTGGTATGGGGGGGCAATCAGCCCCAGCATTTT. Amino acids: CASSLVWGGNQPQHF.

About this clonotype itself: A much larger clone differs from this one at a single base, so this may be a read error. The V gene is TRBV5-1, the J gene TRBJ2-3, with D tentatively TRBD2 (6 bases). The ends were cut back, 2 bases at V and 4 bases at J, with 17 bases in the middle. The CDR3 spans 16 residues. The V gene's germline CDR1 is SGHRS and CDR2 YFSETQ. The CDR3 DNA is TGCGCCAGCAGCTTTGTTCCGTGTGGGGAGGCAGATACGCAGTATTTT. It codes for CASSFVPCGEADTQYF.

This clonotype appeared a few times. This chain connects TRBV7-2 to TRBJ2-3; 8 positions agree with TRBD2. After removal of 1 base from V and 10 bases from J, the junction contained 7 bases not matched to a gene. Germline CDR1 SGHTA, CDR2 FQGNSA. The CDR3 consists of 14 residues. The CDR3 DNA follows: TGTGCCAGCAGCTTAGAGGGAACTAGCGGCTCGCAGTATTTT. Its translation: CASSLEGTSGSQYF.

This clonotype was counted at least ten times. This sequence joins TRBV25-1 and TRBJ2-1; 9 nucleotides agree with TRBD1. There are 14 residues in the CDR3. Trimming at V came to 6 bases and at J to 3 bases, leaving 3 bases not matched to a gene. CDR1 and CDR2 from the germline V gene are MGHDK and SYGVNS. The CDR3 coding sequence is TGTGCCAGCAGGGGGACAGGGTTCTACAATGAGCAGTTCTTC. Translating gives CASRGTGFYNEQFF.

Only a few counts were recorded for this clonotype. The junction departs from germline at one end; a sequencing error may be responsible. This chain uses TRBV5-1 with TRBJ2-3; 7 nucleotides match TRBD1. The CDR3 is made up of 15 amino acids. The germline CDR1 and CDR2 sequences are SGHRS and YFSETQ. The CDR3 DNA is TGCGCCTGCAGCAAGATACAGGGGATCACAGATACGCAGTATTTT. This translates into CACSKIQGITDTQYF.